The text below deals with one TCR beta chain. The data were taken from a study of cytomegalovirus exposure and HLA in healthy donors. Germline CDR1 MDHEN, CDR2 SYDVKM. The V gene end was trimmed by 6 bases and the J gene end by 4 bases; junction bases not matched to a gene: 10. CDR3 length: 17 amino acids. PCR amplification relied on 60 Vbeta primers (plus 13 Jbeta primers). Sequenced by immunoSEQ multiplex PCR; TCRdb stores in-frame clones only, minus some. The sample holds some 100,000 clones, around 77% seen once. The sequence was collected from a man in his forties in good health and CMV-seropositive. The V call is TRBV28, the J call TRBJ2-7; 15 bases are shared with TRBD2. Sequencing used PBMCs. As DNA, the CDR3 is TGTGCCAGCAGCTATGAAGGACTAGCGGGGGGGAAATACGAGCAGTACTTC. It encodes CASSYEGLAGGKYEQYF.